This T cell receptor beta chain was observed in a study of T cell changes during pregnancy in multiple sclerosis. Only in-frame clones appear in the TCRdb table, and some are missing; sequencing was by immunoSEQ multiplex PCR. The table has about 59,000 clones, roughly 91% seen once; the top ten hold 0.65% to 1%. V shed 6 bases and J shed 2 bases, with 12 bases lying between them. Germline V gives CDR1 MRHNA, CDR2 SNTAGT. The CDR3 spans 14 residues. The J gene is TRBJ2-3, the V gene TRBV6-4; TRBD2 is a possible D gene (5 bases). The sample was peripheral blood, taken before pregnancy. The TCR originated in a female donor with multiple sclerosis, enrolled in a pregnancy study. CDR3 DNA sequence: TGTGCCAGCAGCGAAGCGGTTGACACAGATACGCAGTATTTT. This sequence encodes CASSEAVDTDTQYF.